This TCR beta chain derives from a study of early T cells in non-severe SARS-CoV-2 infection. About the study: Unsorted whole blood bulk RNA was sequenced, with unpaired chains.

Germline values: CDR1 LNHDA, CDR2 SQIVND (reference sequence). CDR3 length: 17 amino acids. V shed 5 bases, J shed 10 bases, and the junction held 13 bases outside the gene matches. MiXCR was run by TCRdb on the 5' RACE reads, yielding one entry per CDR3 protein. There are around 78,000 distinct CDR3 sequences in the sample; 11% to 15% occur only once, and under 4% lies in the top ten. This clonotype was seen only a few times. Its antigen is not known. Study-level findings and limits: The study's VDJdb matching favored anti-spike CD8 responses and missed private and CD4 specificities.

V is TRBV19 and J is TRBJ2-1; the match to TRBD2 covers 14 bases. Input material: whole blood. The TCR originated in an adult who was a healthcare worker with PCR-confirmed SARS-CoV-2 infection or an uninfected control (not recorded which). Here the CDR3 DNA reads TGTGCCAGTAGTGGGACTAGCGGGGGCCGCGGGTTTGGGGAGCAGTTCTTC. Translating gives CASSGTSGGRGFGEQFF.